Listed here are 12 T cell receptor beta chains from one sample, sequenced in a study of T-cell reconstitution after alpha-beta-depleted transplantation in children. This sample's TCRbeta library carried unique molecular identifier barcodes. TCRdb redid the calling of the PCR reads with MiXCR, one entry per CDR3 protein. The sample lists over 200,000 distinct CDR3 sequences, 8.5% to 10% occurring once. This material consisted of PBMCs from the stem cell graft donor, taken from the stem cell graft. The receptor set was obtained from a human donor who donated a stem cell graft to a child with acute lymphoblastic leukemia.

This clonotype was seen more than once but under ten times. This chain connects TRBV3-1 to TRBJ1-4; no clear D. Germline CDR1 reads LGHDT; CDR2 reads YNNKEL (reference sequence). With 3 bases removed from V and 3 bases from J, the gap between germline ends came to 8 bases. CDR3 length: 14 residues. CDR3 residues: CASSHGRSNEKLFF. In nucleotides, the CDR3 is TGTGCCAGCAGCCATGGACGATCTAATGAAAAACTGTTTTTT.

This clonotype was detected ten times or more. V usage is TRBV20-1 and J usage is TRBJ2-1; 7 bases are shared with TRBD1. CDR3 length equals 14 residues. Germline V gene data show CDR1 as DFQATT and CDR2 as SNEGSKA (reference sequence). V trimming: 4 bases; J trimming: 10 bases; junction bases outside the gene matches: 13. CDR3 bases: TGCAGTGCTATCGACAGGGACCCTGTAAGCGAGCAGTTCTTC. It specifies CSAIDRDPVSEQFF.

The rearrangement uses TRBV20-1 and TRBJ1-1; possible D gene TRBD1, 5 bases. V lost 0 bases to trimming and J lost 7 bases, with 15 bases between them. From germline, CDR1 is DFQATT and CDR2 SNEGSKA (reference sequence). This CDR3 has 14 amino acids. The chain's CDR3 is CSARDLGRVGEAFF. The CDR3, as DNA: TGCAGTGCTAGAGATTTGGGCAGGGTCGGTGAAGCTTTCTTT.

This clonotype occurred a few times. J is TRBJ1-6 and V is TRBV12-3 or TRBV12-4, with 10 bases that match TRBD1. The trim removed 5 bases at V and 7 bases at J, leaving 5 bases unmatched. The CDR3 consists of 15 residues. CDR3 residues: CASSAGTGVNSPLHF. CDR3 bases: TGTGCCAGCAGTGCCGGGACAGGGGTCAATTCACCCCTCCACTTT.

V usage is TRBV5-5 and J usage is TRBJ2-3, with TRBD2 identical over 13 bases. J gave up 6 bases and V 5 bases, and 3 bases lay outside the gene matches. The CDR3 runs to 14 residues. Germline V lookup: CDR1 SGHKS, CDR2 YYEKEE (reference sequence). The CDR3 nucleotides are TGTGCCAGCAGACTAGCGGGGGGGTATGATACGCAGTATTTT. The encoded protein is CASRLAGGYDTQYF. The full variable domain, rest sourced from reference TRBV5-5 and TRBJ2-3, is DAGVTQSPTHLIKTRGQQVTLRCSPISGHKSVSWYQQVLGQGPQFIFQYYEKEERGRGNFPDRFSARQFPNYSSELNVNALLLGDSALYLCASRLAGGYDTQYFGPGTRLTVL.

The chain employs TRBV2 and TRBJ1-2; 9 bases line up with TRBD1. This CDR3 comprises 14 residues. The germline V gene encodes CDR1 SNHLY and CDR2 FYNNEI. The V segment lost 7 bases and the J segment 8 bases; nucleotides outside the gene matches: 11. CDR3 residues: CASTDGTGYAGYTF. CDR3 in DNA: TGTGCCAGCACCGACGGGACAGGGTATGCAGGCTACACCTTC.

J is TRBJ2-4 and V is TRBV20-1; D not certain. Trimming left V 0 bases short and J 0 bases short, with 6 bases between. The CDR3 extends over 14 amino acids. Germline lookup yields CDR1 DFQATT and CDR2 SNEGSKA (reference sequence). CDR3 residues: CSARDDLAKNIQYF. CDR3 DNA: TGCAGTGCTAGAGATGATTTAGCCAAAAACATTCAGTACTTC.

This clonotype was recorded many times. V is TRBV27 and J is TRBJ2-2; D is possibly TRBD2 (5 bases). V was shortened by 5 bases and J by 0 bases, with 13 bases between the two germline ends. The CDR3 consists of 16 residues. CDR1 and CDR2 (germline): MNHEY, SMNVEV (reference sequence). This chain's CDR3 is CASSRPAETNTGELFF. For the CDR3, the DNA is TGTGCCAGCAGTAGACCAGCGGAGACGAACACCGGGGAGCTGTTTTTT.

V gene TRBV20-1 combines with J gene TRBJ2-2; D is tentatively TRBD1 or TRBD2 (5 bases each). This CDR3 region has 14 residues. V gave up 5 bases and J gave up 3 bases, with 13 bases separating them. CDR1 and CDR2 (germline): DFQATT, SNEGSKA (reference sequence). The CDR3 DNA reads TGCAGTGCTGGGGGAAGGCGCGACACCGGGGAGCTGTTTTTT. It translates to CSAGGRRDTGELFF.

The chain joins TRBV5-1 to TRBJ2-5; 13 nucleotides line up with TRBD2. Germline values: CDR1 SGHRS, CDR2 YFSETQ. This CDR3 has 16 residues. The trim removed 5 bases at V and 1 base at J, leaving 5 bases unmatched. CDR3 nucleotide sequence: TGCGCCAGCAGTTCGACTAGCGGGGGGCTCCAAGAGACCCAGTACTTC. Translating gives CASSSTSGGLQETQYF.

This clonotype turned up a few times. The chain's CDR3 is CASNHRRGNEKLFF. The CDR3 nucleotides read TGTGCCAGCAACCACCGACGGGGTAATGAAAAACTGTTTTTT. The rearrangement uses TRBV6-2 or TRBV6-3 and TRBJ1-4; the D is unclear. Trimming pared 7 bases from V and 4 bases from J, leaving 13 bases between. Germline-derived CDR1 and CDR2 are MNHEY and SVGEGT. The CDR3 has 14 amino acids.

The chain joins TRBV20-1 to TRBJ2-2, with unresolved D. CDR1 is DFQATT, CDR2 SNEGSKA, per germline (reference sequence). Trimming shortened V by 3 bases and J by 2 bases, and 7 bases separated the two germline ends. This CDR3 has 13 amino acids. CDR3 sequence: CSASAPNTGELFF. For the CDR3, the DNA is TGCAGTGCTAGTGCTCCCAACACCGGGGAGCTGTTTTTT.